Presented here are 5 T cell receptor beta chains from one specimen sequenced in a study of blood T cell repertoires in COVID-19. Assay used: immunoSEQ multiplex PCR; TCRdb lists only in-frame clones, some missing. The repertoire consists of around 200,000 clones, with roughly nine tenths occurring once and the leading ten covering 2% to 2.5%. What was sequenced was PBMCs or T cells enriched from blood (not recorded which). These receptors originate from a woman between 40 and 55 years old with acute COVID-19.

The chain links TRBV9 to TRBJ2-3, with TRBD2 matching 10 bases. The V and J ends lost 0 bases and 1 base, in that order; junction bases with no gene match: 5. This CDR3 has 17 amino acids. Germline assignment: CDR1 SGDLS and CDR2 YYNGEE. In DNA form, the CDR3 reads TGTGCCAGCAGCGTAGCTAGCGGGAGCTCGGGCACAGATACGCAGTATTTT. This encodes CASSVASGSSGTDTQYF.

This clone came up a few times. The chain employs TRBV12-3 or TRBV12-4 and TRBJ1-1; 8 nucleotides match TRBD1. This CDR3 spans 13 amino acids. V gave up 1 base and J gave up 10 bases; unmatched junction bases: 5. CDR3 sequence reads: CASSLGRGLGAFF. CDR3 DNA: TGTGCCAGCAGTTTAGGCAGGGGGCTCGGAGCTTTCTTT.

The J gene is TRBJ1-5, the V gene TRBV2, with D possibly TRBD1 on 6 matching bases. This CDR3 comprises 14 residues. V was pared by 3 bases and J by 7 bases, with 13 bases between. In germline, CDR1 is SNHLY, CDR2 FYNNEI. CDR3 loop: CASSEGRGRQPQHF. CDR3 nucleotide sequence: TGTGCCAGCAGTGAGGGCAGGGGTAGGCAGCCCCAGCATTTT. The full variable domain, with the rest looked up from reference TRBV2 and TRBJ1-5, is EPEVTQTPSHQVTQMGQEVILRCVPISNHLYFYWYRQILGQKVEFLVSFYNNEISEKSEIFDDQFSVERPDGSNFTLKIRSTKLEDSAMYFCASSEGRGRQPQHFGDGTRLSIL.

The CDR3 DNA follows: TGTGCCAGCAGCTTAGCGTATGAGACCCAGTACTTC. Protein product: CASSLAYETQYF. The chain joins TRBV7-9 to TRBJ2-5; D uncertain. The ends were cut back, 0 bases at V and 5 bases at J, with 4 bases in the middle. The germline gives CDR1 SEHNR, CDR2 FQNEAQ (reference sequence). There are 12 residues in the CDR3.

The rearrangement joins TRBV5-1 to TRBJ1-4; D is ambiguous. Germline-derived CDR1 and CDR2 are SGHRS and YFSETQ. The CDR3 runs to 18 residues. V dropped 4 bases and J dropped 0 bases, with 19 bases sitting between them. The CDR3 DNA is TGCGCCAGCAGCCTTTTCCCACCTGAGGGAGCAACTAATGAAAAACTGTTTTTT. This sequence encodes CASSLFPPEGATNEKLFF.